The clone carrying this T cell receptor (beta chain) was recorded at least ten times. An end of the junction does not agree with germline; a read error may underlie this. Libraries for TCR beta were made by quantitative 5'-RACE with molecular barcodes. Using its own MiXCR run on the 5' RACE reads, TCRdb lists one record per CDR3 protein. The table includes about 240,000 distinct CDR3 sequences, roughly 8.6% detected once. The CDR3 sequence is 12 residues long. The germline V gene has CDR1 SGHTA and CDR2 FQGNSA. The data originate from a study of CD8 T cells in ankylosing spondylitis. V usage is TRBV7-2 and J usage is TRBJ2-3; D remains ambiguous. Sequences were obtained from blood, either unsorted or a sorted T cell fraction (not recorded which). The receptor was isolated from a male donor with ankylosing spondylitis or in good health (not recorded which). The CDR3 nucleotides read TGCGCCAGCAGCTTTAACACAGATACGCAGTATTTT. This translates into CASSFNTDTQYF.